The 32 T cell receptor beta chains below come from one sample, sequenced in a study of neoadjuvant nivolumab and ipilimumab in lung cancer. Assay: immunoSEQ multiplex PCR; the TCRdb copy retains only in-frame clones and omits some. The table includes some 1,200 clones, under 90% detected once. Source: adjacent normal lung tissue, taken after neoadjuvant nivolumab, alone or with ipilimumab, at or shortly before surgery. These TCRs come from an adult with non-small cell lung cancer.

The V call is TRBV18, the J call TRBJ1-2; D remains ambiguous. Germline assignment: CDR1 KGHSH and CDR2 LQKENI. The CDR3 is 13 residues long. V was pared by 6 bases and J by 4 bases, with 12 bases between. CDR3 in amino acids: CASSEGRRYGYTF. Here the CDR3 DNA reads TGTGCCAGCTCGGAAGGGCGACGCTATGGCTACACCTTC.

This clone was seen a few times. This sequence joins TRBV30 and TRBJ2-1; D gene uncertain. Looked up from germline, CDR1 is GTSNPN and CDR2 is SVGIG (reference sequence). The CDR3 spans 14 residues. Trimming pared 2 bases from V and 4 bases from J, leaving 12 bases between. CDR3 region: CAWSSDVGYNEQFF. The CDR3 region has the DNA TGTGCCTGGAGTTCGGACGTTGGATACAATGAGCAGTTCTTC.

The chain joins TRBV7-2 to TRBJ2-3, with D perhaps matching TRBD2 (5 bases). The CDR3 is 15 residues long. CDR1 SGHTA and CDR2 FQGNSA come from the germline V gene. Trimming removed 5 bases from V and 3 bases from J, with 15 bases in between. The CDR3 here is CASSHDTGLTDTQYF. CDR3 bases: TGTGCCAGCAGCCACGACACGGGGTTAACAGATACGCAGTATTTT. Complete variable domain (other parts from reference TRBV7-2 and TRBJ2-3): GAGVSQSPSNKVTEKGKDVELRCDPISGHTALYWYRQSLGQGLEFLIYFQGNSAPDKSGLPSDRFSAERTGGSVSTLTIQRTQQEDSAVYLCASSHDTGLTDTQYFGPGTRLTVL.

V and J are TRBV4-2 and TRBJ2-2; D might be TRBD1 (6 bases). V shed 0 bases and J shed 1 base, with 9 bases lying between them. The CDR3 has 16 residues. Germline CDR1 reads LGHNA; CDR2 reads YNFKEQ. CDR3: CASSQERGMNTGELFF. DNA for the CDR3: TGTGCCAGCAGCCAAGAGAGGGGGATGAACACCGGGGAGCTGTTTTTT.

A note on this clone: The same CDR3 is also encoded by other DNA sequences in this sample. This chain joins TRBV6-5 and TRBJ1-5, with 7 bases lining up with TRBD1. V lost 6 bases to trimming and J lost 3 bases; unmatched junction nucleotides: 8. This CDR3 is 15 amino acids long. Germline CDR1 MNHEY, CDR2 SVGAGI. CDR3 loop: CASRPQGGSNQPQHF. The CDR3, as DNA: TGTGCCAGCAGGCCCCAGGGGGGCTCCAATCAGCCCCAGCATTTT.

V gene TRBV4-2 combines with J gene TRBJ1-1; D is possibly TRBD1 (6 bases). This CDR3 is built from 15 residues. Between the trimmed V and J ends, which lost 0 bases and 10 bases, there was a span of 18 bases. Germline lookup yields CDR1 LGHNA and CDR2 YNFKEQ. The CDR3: CASSQEGLPQGRAFF. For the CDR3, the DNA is TGTGCCAGCAGCCAAGAAGGTTTGCCACAGGGTAGAGCTTTCTTT.

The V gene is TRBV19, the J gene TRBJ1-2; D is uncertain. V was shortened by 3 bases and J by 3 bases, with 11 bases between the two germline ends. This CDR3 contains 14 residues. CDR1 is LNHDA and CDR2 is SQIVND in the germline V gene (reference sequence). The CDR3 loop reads CASSILGIHYGYTF. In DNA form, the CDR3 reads TGTGCCAGTAGTATTCTGGGAATTCACTATGGCTACACCTTC. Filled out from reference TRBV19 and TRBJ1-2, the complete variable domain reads DGGITQSPKYLFRKEGQNVTLSCEQNLNHDAMYWYRQDPGQGLRLIYYSQIVNDFQKGDIAEGYSVSREKKESFPLTVTSAQKNPTAFYLCASSILGIHYGYTFGSGTRLTVV.

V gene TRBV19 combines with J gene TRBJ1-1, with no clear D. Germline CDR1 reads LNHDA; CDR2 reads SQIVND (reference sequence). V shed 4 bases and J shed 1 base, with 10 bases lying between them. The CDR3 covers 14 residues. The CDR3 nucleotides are TGTGCCAGTAGTACCCTGTGGGGGAACACTGAAGCTTTCTTT. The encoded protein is CASSTLWGNTEAFF. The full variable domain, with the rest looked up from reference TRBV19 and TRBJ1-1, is DGGITQSPKYLFRKEGQNVTLSCEQNLNHDAMYWYRQDPGQGLRLIYYSQIVNDFQKGDIAEGYSVSREKKESFPLTVTSAQKNPTAFYLCASSTLWGNTEAFFGQGTRLTVV.

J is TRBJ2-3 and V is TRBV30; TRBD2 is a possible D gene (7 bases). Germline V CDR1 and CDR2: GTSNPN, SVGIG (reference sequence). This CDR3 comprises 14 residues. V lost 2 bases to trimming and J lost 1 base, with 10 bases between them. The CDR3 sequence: CAWSRGGGTDTQYF. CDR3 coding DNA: TGTGCCTGGAGTCGAGGGGGGGGCACAGATACGCAGTATTTT. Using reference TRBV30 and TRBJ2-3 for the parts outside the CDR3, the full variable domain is SQTIHQWPATLVQPVGSPLSLECTVEGTSNPNLYWYRQAAGRGLQLLFYSVGIGQISSEVPQNLSASRPQDRQFILSSKKLLLSDSGFYLCAWSRGGGTDTQYFGPGTRLTVL.

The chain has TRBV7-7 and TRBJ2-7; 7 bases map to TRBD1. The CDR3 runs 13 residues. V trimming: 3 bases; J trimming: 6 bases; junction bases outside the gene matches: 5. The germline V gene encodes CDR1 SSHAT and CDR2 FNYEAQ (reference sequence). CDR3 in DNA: TGTGCCAGCAGCTTTGCCTCAGGGGGCGAGCAGTACTTC. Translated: CASSFASGGEQYF.

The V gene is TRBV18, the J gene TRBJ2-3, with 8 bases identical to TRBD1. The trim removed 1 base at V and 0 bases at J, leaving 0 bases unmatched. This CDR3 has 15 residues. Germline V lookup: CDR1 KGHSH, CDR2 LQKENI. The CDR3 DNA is TGTGCCAGCTCACCACGGACAGGGAGCACAGATACGCAGTATTTT. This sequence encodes CASSPRTGSTDTQYF.

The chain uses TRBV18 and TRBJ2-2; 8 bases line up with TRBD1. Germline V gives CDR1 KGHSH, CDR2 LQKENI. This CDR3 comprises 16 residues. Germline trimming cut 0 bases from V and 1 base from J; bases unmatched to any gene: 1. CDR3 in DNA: TGTGCCAGCTCACCACCAACAGGGGGGAACACCGGGGAGCTGTTTTTT. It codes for CASSPPTGGNTGELFF.

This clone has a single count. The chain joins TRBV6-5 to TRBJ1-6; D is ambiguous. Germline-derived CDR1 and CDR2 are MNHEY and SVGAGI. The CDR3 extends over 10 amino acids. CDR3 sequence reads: CASGVRPLHF. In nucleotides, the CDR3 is TGTGCTTCTGGGGTGAGGCCCCTCCACTTT.

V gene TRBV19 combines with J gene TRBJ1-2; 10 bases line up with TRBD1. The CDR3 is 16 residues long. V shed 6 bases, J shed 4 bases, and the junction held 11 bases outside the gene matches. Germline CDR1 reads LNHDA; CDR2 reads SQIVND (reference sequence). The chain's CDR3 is CASSRDRGPGGYGYTF. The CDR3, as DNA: TGTGCCAGTAGCCGGGACAGGGGCCCTGGGGGCTATGGCTACACCTTC.

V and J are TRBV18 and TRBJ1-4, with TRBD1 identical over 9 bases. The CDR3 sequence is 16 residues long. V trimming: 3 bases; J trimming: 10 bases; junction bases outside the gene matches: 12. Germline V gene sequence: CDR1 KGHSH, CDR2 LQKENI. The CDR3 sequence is CASSPGQGQESGKLFF. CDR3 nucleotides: TGTGCCAGCTCACCCGGACAGGGGCAAGAGAGTGGAAAACTGTTTTTT.

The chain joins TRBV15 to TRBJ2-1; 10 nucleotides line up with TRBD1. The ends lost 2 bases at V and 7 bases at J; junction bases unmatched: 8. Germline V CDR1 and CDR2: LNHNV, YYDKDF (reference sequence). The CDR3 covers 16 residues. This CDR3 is CATSRSRGQGNNEQFF. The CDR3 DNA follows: TGTGCCACCAGCAGATCGAGGGGACAGGGGAATAATGAGCAGTTCTTC.

The CDR3 sequence: CASSPGQGPYGYTF. In nucleotides, the CDR3 is TGCGCCAGCAGCCCCGGACAGGGACCCTATGGCTACACCTTC. This rearrangement joins TRBV5-1 to TRBJ1-2; 8 bases agree with TRBD1. V shed 4 bases, J shed 4 bases, and the junction held 6 bases outside the gene matches. The CDR3 runs 14 residues. Germline V gene lookup returns CDR1 SGHRS and CDR2 YFSETQ.

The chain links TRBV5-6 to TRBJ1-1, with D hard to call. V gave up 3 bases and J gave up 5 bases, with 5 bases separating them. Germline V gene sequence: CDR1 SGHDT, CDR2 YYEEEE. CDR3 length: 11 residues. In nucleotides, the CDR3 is TGTGCCAGCAGCTCCCAAACTGAAGCTTTCTTT. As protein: CASSSQTEAFF.

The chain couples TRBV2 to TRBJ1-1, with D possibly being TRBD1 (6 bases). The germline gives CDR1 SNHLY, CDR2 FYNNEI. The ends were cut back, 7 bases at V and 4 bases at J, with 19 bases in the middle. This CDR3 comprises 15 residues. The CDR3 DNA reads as TGTGCCAGCATAGCCGGGGGGGCCGGGAGCACTGAAGCTTTCTTT. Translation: CASIAGGAGSTEAFF. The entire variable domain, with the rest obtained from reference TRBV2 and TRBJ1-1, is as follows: EPEVTQTPSHQVTQMGQEVILRCVPISNHLYFYWYRQILGQKVEFLVSFYNNEISEKSEIFDDQFSVERPDGSNFTLKIRSTKLEDSAMYFCASIAGGAGSTEAFFGQGTRLTVV.

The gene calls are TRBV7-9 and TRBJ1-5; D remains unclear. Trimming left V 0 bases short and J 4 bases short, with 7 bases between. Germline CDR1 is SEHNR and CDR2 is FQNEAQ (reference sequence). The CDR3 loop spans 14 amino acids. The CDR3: CASSLANGNQPQHF. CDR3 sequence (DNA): TGTGCCAGCAGCTTAGCGAACGGAAATCAGCCCCAGCATTTT.

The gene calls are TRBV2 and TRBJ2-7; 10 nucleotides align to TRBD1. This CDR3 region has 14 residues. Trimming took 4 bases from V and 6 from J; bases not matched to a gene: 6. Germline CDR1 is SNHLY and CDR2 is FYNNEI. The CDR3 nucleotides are TGTGCCAGCAGTGGGGGACAGGGGTTGGGCGAGCAGTACTTC. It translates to CASSGGQGLGEQYF.

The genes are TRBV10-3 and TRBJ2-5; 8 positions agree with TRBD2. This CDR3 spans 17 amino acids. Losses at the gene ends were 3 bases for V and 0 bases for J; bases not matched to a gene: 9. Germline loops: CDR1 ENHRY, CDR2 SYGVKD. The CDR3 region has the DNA TGTGCCATCAGTGACACAGGGTTAGCGGGGTACCAAGAGACCCAGTACTTC. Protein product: CAISDTGLAGYQETQYF.

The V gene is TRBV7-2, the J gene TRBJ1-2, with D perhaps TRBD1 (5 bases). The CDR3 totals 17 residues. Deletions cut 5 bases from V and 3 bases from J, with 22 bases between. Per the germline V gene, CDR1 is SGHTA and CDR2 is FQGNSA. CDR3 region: CASSRVGGNPLDYGYTF. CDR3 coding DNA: TGTGCCAGCAGCCGTGTTGGGGGTAACCCCTTGGACTATGGCTACACCTTC.

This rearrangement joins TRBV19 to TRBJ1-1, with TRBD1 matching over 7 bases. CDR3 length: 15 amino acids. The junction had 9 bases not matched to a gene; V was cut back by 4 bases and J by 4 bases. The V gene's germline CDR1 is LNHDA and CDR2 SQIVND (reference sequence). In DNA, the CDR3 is TGTGCCAGTAGTAGCATACAGGGGAGTGGCACTGAAGCTTTCTTT. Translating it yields CASSSIQGSGTEAFF.

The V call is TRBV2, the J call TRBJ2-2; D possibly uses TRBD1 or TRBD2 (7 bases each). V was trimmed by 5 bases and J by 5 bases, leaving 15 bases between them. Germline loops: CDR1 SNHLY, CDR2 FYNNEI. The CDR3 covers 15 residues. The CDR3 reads CASSPTGRGTGELFF. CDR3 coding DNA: TGTGCCAGCAGTCCGACAGGGAGGGGGACCGGGGAGCTGTTTTTT.

The DNA of the CDR3 is TGTGCCAGCAGCCTACAGAACTCAAATTCACCCCTCCACTTT. Amino acid sequence: CASSLQNSNSPLHF. The rearrangement links TRBV6-6 to TRBJ1-6; D is uncertain. The CDR3 is 14 amino acids. Trimming removed 6 bases at V and 7 bases at J, with 13 bases between. Germline lookup yields CDR1 MNHNY and CDR2 SVGAGI (reference sequence).

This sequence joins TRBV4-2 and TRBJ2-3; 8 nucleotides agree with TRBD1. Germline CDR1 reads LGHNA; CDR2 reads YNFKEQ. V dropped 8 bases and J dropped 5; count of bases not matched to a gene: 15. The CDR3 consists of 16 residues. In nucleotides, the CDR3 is TGTGCCAGCCATAGGACGGACAGGGAATGGGTAGATACGCAGTATTTT. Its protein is CASHRTDREWVDTQYF.

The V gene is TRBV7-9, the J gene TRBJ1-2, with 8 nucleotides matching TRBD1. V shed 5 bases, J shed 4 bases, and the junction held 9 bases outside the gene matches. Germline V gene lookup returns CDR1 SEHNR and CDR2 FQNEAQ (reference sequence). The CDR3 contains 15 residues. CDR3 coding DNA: TGTGCCAGCAGCGCCGGACAGGGCCTTCTCTATGGCTACACCTTC. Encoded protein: CASSAGQGLLYGYTF.

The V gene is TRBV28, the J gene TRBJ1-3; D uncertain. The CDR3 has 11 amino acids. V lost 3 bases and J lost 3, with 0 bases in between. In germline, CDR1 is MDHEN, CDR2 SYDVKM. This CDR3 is CASSFGNTIYF. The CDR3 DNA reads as TGTGCCAGCAGTTTTGGAAACACCATATATTTT.

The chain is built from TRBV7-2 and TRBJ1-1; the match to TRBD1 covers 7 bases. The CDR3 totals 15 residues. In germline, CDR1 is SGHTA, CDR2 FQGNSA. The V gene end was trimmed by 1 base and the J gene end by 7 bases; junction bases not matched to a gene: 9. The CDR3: CASSLEGAPGGEAFF. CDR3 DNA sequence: TGTGCCAGCAGCTTAGAGGGGGCCCCAGGGGGTGAAGCTTTCTTT.

CDR3 in DNA: TGTGCCAGCAGTTATGACAGGGTAGGGGAGACCCAGTACTTC. Protein product: CASSYDRVGETQYF. The genes are TRBV6-5 and TRBJ2-5, with 7 bases fitting TRBD1. The CDR3 is 14 residues long. The V segment lost 3 bases and the J segment 5 bases; nucleotides outside the gene matches: 6. The germline V gene encodes CDR1 MNHEY and CDR2 SVGAGI.

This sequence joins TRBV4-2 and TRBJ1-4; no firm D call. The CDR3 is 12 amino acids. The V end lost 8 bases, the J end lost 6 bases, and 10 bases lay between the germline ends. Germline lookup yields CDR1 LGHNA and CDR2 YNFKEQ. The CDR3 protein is CASRGSDEKLFF. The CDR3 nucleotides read TGTGCCAGCCGCGGGAGCGATGAAAAACTGTTTTTT.